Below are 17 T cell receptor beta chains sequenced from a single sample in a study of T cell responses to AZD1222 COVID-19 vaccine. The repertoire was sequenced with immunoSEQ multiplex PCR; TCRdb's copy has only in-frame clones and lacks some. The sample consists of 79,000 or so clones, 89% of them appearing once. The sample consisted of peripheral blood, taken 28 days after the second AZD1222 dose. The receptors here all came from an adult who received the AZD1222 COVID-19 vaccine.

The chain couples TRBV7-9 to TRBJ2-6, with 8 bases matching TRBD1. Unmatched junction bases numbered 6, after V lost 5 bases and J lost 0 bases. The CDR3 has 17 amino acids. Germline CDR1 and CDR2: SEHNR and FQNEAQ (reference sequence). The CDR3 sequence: CASSRTTGVSGANVLTF. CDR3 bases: TGTGCCAGCAGCAGAACGACAGGGGTCTCTGGGGCCAACGTCCTGACTTTC.

This chain's CDR3 is CASSIRGDEQFF. The CDR3 DNA sequence: TGTGCCAGTAGTATACGGGGGGATGAGCAGTTCTTC. This chain links TRBV19 with TRBJ2-1; 7 bases map to TRBD2. CDR1 is LNHDA, CDR2 SQIVND, per germline (reference sequence). The CDR3 runs 12 residues. V lost 2 bases, J lost 8 bases, and 0 bases stayed unmatched.

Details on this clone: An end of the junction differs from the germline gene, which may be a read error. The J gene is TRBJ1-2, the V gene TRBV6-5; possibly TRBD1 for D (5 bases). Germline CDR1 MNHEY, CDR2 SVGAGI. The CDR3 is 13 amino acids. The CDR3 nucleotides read TGTGCCAGCAGTTTCAGGACGGGGACGGCAAGAACTTTC. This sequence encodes CASSFRTGTARTF.

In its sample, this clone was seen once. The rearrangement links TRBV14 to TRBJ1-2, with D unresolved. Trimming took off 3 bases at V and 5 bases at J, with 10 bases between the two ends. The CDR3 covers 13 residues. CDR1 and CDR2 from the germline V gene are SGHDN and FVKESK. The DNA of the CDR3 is TGTGCCAGCAGCCAGTTGGGGTATTATGGCTACACCTTC. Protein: CASSQLGYYGYTF. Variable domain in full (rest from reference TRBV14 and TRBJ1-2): EAGVTQFPSHSVIEKGQTVTLRCDPISGHDNLYWYRRVMGKEIKFLLHFVKESKQDESGMPNNRFLAERTGGTYSTLKVQPAELEDSGVYFCASSQLGYYGYTFGSGTRLTVV.

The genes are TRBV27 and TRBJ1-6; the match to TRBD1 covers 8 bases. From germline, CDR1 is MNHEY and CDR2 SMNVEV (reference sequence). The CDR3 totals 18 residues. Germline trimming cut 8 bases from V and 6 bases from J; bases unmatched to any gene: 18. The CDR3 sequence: CASGFDRGAAPPNSPLHF. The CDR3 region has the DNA TGTGCCAGCGGATTCGACAGGGGCGCAGCTCCGCCTAATTCACCCCTCCACTTT.

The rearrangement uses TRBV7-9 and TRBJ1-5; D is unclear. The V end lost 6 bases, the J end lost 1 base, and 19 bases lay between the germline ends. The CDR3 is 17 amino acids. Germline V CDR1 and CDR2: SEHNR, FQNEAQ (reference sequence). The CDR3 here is CASSSPREGGSNQPQHF. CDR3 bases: TGTGCCAGCAGTAGTCCTAGGGAAGGTGGGAGCAATCAGCCCCAGCATTTT.

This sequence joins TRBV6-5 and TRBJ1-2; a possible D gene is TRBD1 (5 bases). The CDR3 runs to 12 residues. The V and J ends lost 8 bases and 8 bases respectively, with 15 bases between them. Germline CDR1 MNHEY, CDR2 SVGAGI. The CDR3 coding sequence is TGTGCCAGCCTGGGGGGGATCGGAGGCTACACCTTC. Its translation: CASLGGIGGYTF.

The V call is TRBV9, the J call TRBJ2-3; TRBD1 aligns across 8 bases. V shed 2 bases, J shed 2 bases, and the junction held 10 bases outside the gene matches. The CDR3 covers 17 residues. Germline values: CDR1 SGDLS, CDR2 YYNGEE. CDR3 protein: CASSVDLMDRVTDTQYF. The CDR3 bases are TGTGCCAGCAGCGTGGACCTTATGGACAGGGTCACAGATACGCAGTATTTT.

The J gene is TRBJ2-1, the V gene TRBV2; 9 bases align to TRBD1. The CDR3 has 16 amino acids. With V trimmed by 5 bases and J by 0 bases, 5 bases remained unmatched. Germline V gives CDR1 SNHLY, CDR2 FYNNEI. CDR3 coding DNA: TGTGCCAGCAGTCGGACAGGGGACAGCTCCTACAATGAGCAGTTCTTC. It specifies CASSRTGDSSYNEQFF.

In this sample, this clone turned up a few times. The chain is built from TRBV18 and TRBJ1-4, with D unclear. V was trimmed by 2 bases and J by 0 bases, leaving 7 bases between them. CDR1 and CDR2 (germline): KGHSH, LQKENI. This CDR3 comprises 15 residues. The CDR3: CASSPSLATNEKLFF. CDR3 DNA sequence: TGTGCCAGCTCACCATCTCTGGCAACTAATGAAAAACTGTTTTTT.

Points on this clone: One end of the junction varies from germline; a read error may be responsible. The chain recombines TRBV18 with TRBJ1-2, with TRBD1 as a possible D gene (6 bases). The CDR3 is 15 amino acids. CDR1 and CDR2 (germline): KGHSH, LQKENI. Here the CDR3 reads CASSAPGTNNYGYTF. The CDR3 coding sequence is TGTGCCAGCTCAGCACCCGGGACAAATAACTATGGCTACACCTTC.

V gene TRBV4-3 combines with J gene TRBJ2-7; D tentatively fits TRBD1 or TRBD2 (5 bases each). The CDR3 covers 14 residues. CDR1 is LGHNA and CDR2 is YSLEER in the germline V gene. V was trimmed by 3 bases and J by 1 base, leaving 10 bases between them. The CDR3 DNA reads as TGCGCCAGCAGCCAGGGGGTCGGATCCTACGAGCAGTACTTC. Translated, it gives CASSQGVGSYEQYF.

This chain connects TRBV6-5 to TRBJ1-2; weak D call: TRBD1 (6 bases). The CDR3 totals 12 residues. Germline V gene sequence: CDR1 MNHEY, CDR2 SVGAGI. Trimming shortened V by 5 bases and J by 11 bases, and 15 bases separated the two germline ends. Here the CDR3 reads CASSKDSQIYTF. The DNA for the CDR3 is TGTGCCAGCAGTAAGGACAGTCAGATATACACCTTC.

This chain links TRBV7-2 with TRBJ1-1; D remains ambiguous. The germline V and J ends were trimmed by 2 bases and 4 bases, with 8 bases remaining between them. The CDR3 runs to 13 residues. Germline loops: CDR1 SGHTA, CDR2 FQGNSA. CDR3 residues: CASSLRAATEAFF. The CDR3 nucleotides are TGTGCCAGCAGCTTAAGGGCAGCCACTGAAGCTTTCTTT.

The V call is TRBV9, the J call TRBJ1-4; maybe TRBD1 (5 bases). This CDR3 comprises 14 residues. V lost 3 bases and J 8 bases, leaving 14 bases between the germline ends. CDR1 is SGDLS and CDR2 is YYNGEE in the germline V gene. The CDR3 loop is CASSATDLGEKLFF. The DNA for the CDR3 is TGTGCCAGCAGCGCGACAGACCTAGGGGAAAAACTGTTTTTT.

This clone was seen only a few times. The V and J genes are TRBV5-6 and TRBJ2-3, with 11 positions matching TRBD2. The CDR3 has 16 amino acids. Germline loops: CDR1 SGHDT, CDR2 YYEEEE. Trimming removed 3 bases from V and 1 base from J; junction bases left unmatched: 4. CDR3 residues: CASSWIAGGGTDTQYF. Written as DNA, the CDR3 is TGTGCCAGCAGCTGGATAGCGGGGGGGGGCACAGATACGCAGTATTTT. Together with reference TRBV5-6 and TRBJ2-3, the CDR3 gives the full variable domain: DAGVTQSPTHLIKTRGQQVTLRCSPKSGHDTVSWYQQALGQGPQFIFQYYEEEERQRGNFPDRFSGHQFPNYSSELNVNALLLGDSALYLCASSWIAGGGTDTQYFGPGTRLTVL.

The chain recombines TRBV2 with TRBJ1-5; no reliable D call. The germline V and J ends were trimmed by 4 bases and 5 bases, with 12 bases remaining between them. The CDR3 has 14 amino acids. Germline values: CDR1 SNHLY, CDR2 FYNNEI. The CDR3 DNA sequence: TGTGCCAGCAGTGTGGGCAGTCGATATCAGCCCCAGCATTTT. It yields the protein CASSVGSRYQPQHF.